This is a list of T cell receptor beta chains from one sample in a study of blood T cell repertoires in COVID-19. Some clones are missing from TCRdb's copy, which holds only in-frame ones; the method was immunoSEQ multiplex PCR. The sample yields about 120,000 clones, 79% seen once. Sequencing used peripheral blood. These receptors originate from a man in his forties or fifties with active or convalescent COVID-19. The conserved cysteine and the conserved F or W are not part of the CDR3 here. The order of the fields is V gene, D gene, clone size, J gene, CDR3 protein. D genes are given only for firm matches. Part of the rows lack a size; the others show once, few, many or a class for expanded clones.

v_gene: TRBV28; d_gene: .; abundance: few; j_gene: TRBJ1-4; CDR3aa: ASITQGTNEKLF
v_gene: TRBV25-1; d_gene: TRBD2; abundance: .; j_gene: TRBJ2-3; CDR3aa: ASSGRIAGAADTQY
v_gene: TRBV19; d_gene: .; abundance: few; j_gene: TRBJ2-3; CDR3aa: ASRDLGPEDTQY
v_gene: TRBV5-1; d_gene: .; abundance: .; j_gene: TRBJ1-1; CDR3aa: ASSLAPGLNTEAF
v_gene: TRBV4-1; d_gene: .; abundance: .; j_gene: TRBJ2-5; CDR3aa: ASSLLLPETQY
v_gene: TRBV6-1; d_gene: TRBD1; abundance: .; j_gene: TRBJ2-2; CDR3aa: ASSETGTGNTGELF
v_gene: TRBV11-3; d_gene: .; abundance: .; j_gene: TRBJ2-2; CDR3aa: ASSQGGPAGELF
v_gene: TRBV18; d_gene: TRBD1; abundance: .; j_gene: TRBJ1-2; CDR3aa: ASSPMTGTNYGYT
v_gene: TRBV4-2; d_gene: TRBD2; abundance: .; j_gene: TRBJ2-2; CDR3aa: ASSPGLAGYTGELF
v_gene: TRBV3-1/TRBV3-2; d_gene: TRBD1; abundance: .; j_gene: TRBJ1-2; CDR3aa: ASSGRTGLTGIQSYGYT
v_gene: TRBV19; d_gene: .; abundance: .; j_gene: TRBJ1-3; CDR3aa: ASSIGSSGNTIY
v_gene: TRBV2; d_gene: TRBD2; abundance: once; j_gene: TRBJ2-1; CDR3aa: ASRGEGNYNEQF
v_gene: TRBV7-9; d_gene: .; abundance: few; j_gene: TRBJ1-5; CDR3aa: ASSLDGGPQH
v_gene: TRBV5-1; d_gene: .; abundance: .; j_gene: TRBJ1-4; CDR3aa: ASSLSTDQKLF
v_gene: TRBV6-5; d_gene: TRBD2; abundance: .; j_gene: TRBJ2-1; CDR3aa: ATGTSGMDEQF
v_gene: TRBV7-7; d_gene: .; abundance: .; j_gene: TRBJ2-3; CDR3aa: ASSQGSTDTQY
v_gene: TRBV5-1; d_gene: .; abundance: .; j_gene: TRBJ1-3; CDR3aa: ASSSLSGASGNTIY
v_gene: TRBV25-1; d_gene: .; abundance: many; j_gene: TRBJ2-7; CDR3aa: ASSDPGLTGTYEQY
v_gene: TRBV11-2; d_gene: TRBD1; abundance: .; j_gene: TRBJ1-1; CDR3aa: ASSKGGSEAF
v_gene: TRBV7-3; d_gene: .; abundance: .; j_gene: TRBJ1-5; CDR3aa: ASSPQGGGRRGSYSNQPQH
v_gene: TRBV5-1; d_gene: TRBD1; abundance: .; j_gene: TRBJ1-1; CDR3aa: ASSLGTGVGRTEAF
v_gene: TRBV30; d_gene: TRBD1; abundance: .; j_gene: TRBJ2-7; CDR3aa: AWREGTGPSYEQY
v_gene: TRBV9; d_gene: .; abundance: .; j_gene: TRBJ2-7; CDR3aa: ASSGIGQYEQY
v_gene: TRBV6-5; d_gene: TRBD1; abundance: .; j_gene: TRBJ2-2; CDR3aa: AVKRGPGELF
v_gene: TRBV19; d_gene: TRBD1; abundance: .; j_gene: TRBJ1-2; CDR3aa: ASRTTGNYGYT
v_gene: TRBV4-1; d_gene: TRBD2; abundance: .; j_gene: TRBJ2-7; CDR3aa: ASSQAAGGPYEQY
v_gene: TRBV19; d_gene: .; abundance: .; j_gene: TRBJ2-3; CDR3aa: ASRRSSTDTQY
v_gene: TRBV24-1; d_gene: .; abundance: .; j_gene: TRBJ2-1; CDR3aa: ATSGSTADEQF
v_gene: TRBV5-1; d_gene: .; abundance: .; j_gene: TRBJ1-2; CDR3aa: ASSLLLQGPGYT
v_gene: TRBV7-2; d_gene: .; abundance: .; j_gene: TRBJ2-5; CDR3aa: ASSWAQETQY
v_gene: TRBV7-2; d_gene: TRBD1; abundance: .; j_gene: TRBJ2-5; CDR3aa: ASSLYLGTGKETQY
v_gene: TRBV7-2; d_gene: TRBD2; abundance: few; j_gene: TRBJ2-1; CDR3aa: ASSLGLAGYYEQF
v_gene: TRBV4-3; d_gene: .; abundance: .; j_gene: TRBJ2-1; CDR3aa: ASSQDKRGEQF
v_gene: TRBV18; d_gene: .; abundance: .; j_gene: TRBJ2-7; CDR3aa: ASSPTGTNEQY
v_gene: TRBV27; d_gene: TRBD2; abundance: .; j_gene: TRBJ2-7; CDR3aa: ASAVWQAGGSYEQY
v_gene: TRBV7-3; d_gene: TRBD2; abundance: .; j_gene: TRBJ2-5; CDR3aa: ASSLSGGTSLETQY
v_gene: TRBV4-1; d_gene: TRBD2; abundance: .; j_gene: TRBJ2-7; CDR3aa: ASSSAGLGYEQY
v_gene: TRBV27; d_gene: TRBD2; abundance: once; j_gene: TRBJ2-3; CDR3aa: ASSLSGAGGAGTQY
v_gene: TRBV4-3; d_gene: .; abundance: .; j_gene: TRBJ1-1; CDR3aa: ASSQTLNTEAF
v_gene: TRBV30; d_gene: .; abundance: .; j_gene: TRBJ1-2; CDR3aa: AWSVLSLALPNYGYT
v_gene: TRBV7-2; d_gene: TRBD1; abundance: .; j_gene: TRBJ2-6; CDR3aa: ASSLGGTGTTGANVLT
v_gene: TRBV6-2/TRBV6-3; d_gene: TRBD2; abundance: .; j_gene: TRBJ2-2; CDR3aa: ASSYSTGGVDTGELF
v_gene: TRBV4-1; d_gene: .; abundance: .; j_gene: TRBJ1-5; CDR3aa: ASSQGRERPQH
v_gene: TRBV28; d_gene: .; abundance: once; j_gene: TRBJ1-1; CDR3aa: ASSSPDARSYGEAF
v_gene: TRBV5-6; d_gene: .; abundance: .; j_gene: TRBJ2-1; CDR3aa: ASSLRTDQF
v_gene: TRBV6-6; d_gene: TRBD1; abundance: .; j_gene: TRBJ1-4; CDR3aa: ASSLGTGGMTNEKLF
v_gene: TRBV3-1/TRBV3-2; d_gene: TRBD2; abundance: .; j_gene: TRBJ2-1; CDR3aa: ASSQERGTYNEQF
v_gene: TRBV11-2; d_gene: .; abundance: .; j_gene: TRBJ2-5; CDR3aa: ASTTLGGGYQETQY
v_gene: TRBV7-8; d_gene: .; abundance: .; j_gene: TRBJ1-1; CDR3aa: ASSLALGGSTEAF
v_gene: TRBV7-6; d_gene: TRBD1; abundance: .; j_gene: TRBJ1-4; CDR3aa: ASSRKGQGNEKLF
v_gene: TRBV6-2/TRBV6-3; d_gene: .; abundance: .; j_gene: TRBJ2-5; CDR3aa: ASSKLVRGTQY
v_gene: TRBV6-5; d_gene: .; abundance: .; j_gene: TRBJ1-2; CDR3aa: ASTVGTHGWDGYT
v_gene: TRBV29-1; d_gene: .; abundance: .; j_gene: TRBJ1-2; CDR3aa: SVRAGYGYT